This TCR beta chain comes out of a study of blood T cell repertoires in COVID-19. For the study at large: Some COVID-19 samples were acute and others convalescent; all came from the United States, Italy and Spain. Nucleic acid was either cDNA or gDNA, and it came from T cells, B-cell-depleted T cells, or PBMCs.

Authors' processing steps: Amplification of reference gene primers was used by the study to estimate nucleated cell counts. Measured with immunoSEQ multiplex PCR; TCRdb has only the in-frame clones, and not every one. For V, J and clone size, that table is used; D and trimming come from the DNA. The sample gives 40,000 to 55,000 clones, 88% of which show up once; roughly 3% is in the top ten. Losses at the gene ends were 5 bases for V and 9 bases for J; bases not matched to a gene: 13. The CDR3 extends over 15 amino acids. Germline V gene sequence: CDR1 SEHNR, CDR2 FQNEAQ (reference sequence). This sequence was found in a man in his forties or fifties with active COVID-19. The gene calls are TRBV7-9 and TRBJ1-1, with TRBD1 matching over 9 bases. Source material: peripheral blood. The CDR3 DNA follows: TGTGCCAGCAGCGTAACCGGGACAGGGACAGGCAAAGCTTTCTTT. The encoded protein is CASSVTGTGTGKAFF.